These 29 T cell receptor beta chains originate from one sample sequenced in a study of PD-1 blockade in classical Hodgkin lymphoma. The table came from immunoSEQ multiplex PCR; TCRdb's copy has only in-frame clones and leaves some out. The sample includes around 46,000 clones, around 82% seen only once; the top ten take over 20%. Every patient was affected by relapse after autologous stem cell transplantation, while exposure to brentuximab vedotin was not uniform. This sample comprised peripheral blood mononuclear cells (PBMCs), obtained before the second cycle of nivolumab. The receptor source for this set is a human donor with classical Hodgkin lymphoma.

The chain carries TRBV6-1 and TRBJ2-7, with 7 bases identical to TRBD2. Unmatched junction bases numbered 4, after V lost 4 bases and J lost 1 base. The CDR3 length is 14 residues. Germline V lookup: CDR1 MNHNS, CDR2 SASEGT. CDR3 DNA: TGTGCCAGCAGTGTTGCGGGAGTGTCCTACGAGCAGTACTTC. It encodes CASSVAGVSYEQYF.

The chain combines TRBV7-8 with TRBJ2-7; TRBD2 agrees at 12 bases. Trimming at V came to 5 bases and at J to 3 bases, leaving 5 bases not matched to a gene. The germline V gene encodes CDR1 SGHVS and CDR2 FQNEAQ. The CDR3 totals 15 residues. CDR3 DNA sequence: TGTGCCAGCAGCGTGGGACTAGCGGGCGTCTACGAGCAGTACTTC. It encodes CASSVGLAGVYEQYF.

V and J are TRBV5-1 and TRBJ2-3; 9 bases map to TRBD2. The CDR3 length is 18 residues. CDR1 and CDR2 from the germline V gene are SGHRS and YFSETQ. V lost 1 base and J lost 1; bases outside the gene matches: 10. The CDR3 DNA reads TGCGCCAGCAGCTTGAGGGCGGCGGGGGGGCTTGGCACAGATACGCAGTATTTT. It encodes CASSLRAAGGLGTDTQYF.

The gene calls are TRBV6-5 and TRBJ1-1; no clear D gene. This CDR3 comprises 16 residues. Germline V gene data show CDR1 as MNHEY and CDR2 as SVGAGI. The germline V and J ends were trimmed by 1 base and 5 bases, with 17 bases remaining between them. CDR3 region: CASSYLGQVGVTEAFF. In nucleotides, the CDR3 is TGTGCCAGCAGTTACTTAGGGCAGGTCGGGGTAACTGAAGCTTTCTTT.

The chain uses TRBV19 and TRBJ1-3; D gene ambiguous. V was cut by 7 bases and J by 2 bases, with 15 bases left in between. The CDR3 extends over 15 amino acids. Germline CDR1 is LNHDA and CDR2 is SQIVND (reference sequence). In DNA form, the CDR3 reads TGTGCCAGTACCTTAGGAAGGTCTCCTGGAAACACCATATATTTT. Its protein product is CASTLGRSPGNTIYF.

The chain combines TRBV30 with TRBJ1-2; 7 bases are shared with TRBD1. Per the germline V gene, CDR1 is GTSNPN and CDR2 is SVGIG (reference sequence). CDR3 length: 13 amino acids. The ends lost 3 bases at V and 8 bases at J; junction bases unmatched: 9. DNA of the CDR3: TGTGCCTGGAGACGAGGGGCAGGGGGAGGCTACACCTTC. It codes for CAWRRGAGGGYTF.

The CDR3 DNA follows: TGTGCCAGGACAGGGTTGACCTATGGCTACACCTTC. This encodes CARTGLTYGYTF. The V and J genes are TRBV6-6 and TRBJ1-2, with 7 bases identical to TRBD1. With V trimmed by 9 bases and J by 4 bases, 5 bases remained unmatched. CDR1 is MNHNY and CDR2 is SVGAGI in the germline V gene (reference sequence). The CDR3 extends over 12 amino acids.

The V call is TRBV6-1, the J call TRBJ1-2; D is undetermined. V was shortened by 6 bases and J by 0 bases, with 8 bases between the two germline ends. CDR1 and CDR2 (germline): MNHNS, SASEGT. The CDR3 extends over 13 amino acids. The CDR3 bases are TGTGCCAGCAGCCCCCAGGCTAACTATGGCTACACCTTC. The encoded protein is CASSPQANYGYTF.

The chain couples TRBV5-1 to TRBJ2-1; 9 bases agree with TRBD2. V shed 4 bases, J shed 2 bases, and the junction held 16 bases outside the gene matches. From germline, CDR1 is SGHRS and CDR2 YFSETQ. This CDR3 contains 19 residues. The DNA of the CDR3 is TGCGCCAGCAGCCTCCGGGGGGGCATGGCTAGCGGGACCTACAATGAGCAGTTCTTC. Its protein is CASSLRGGMASGTYNEQFF.

The chain uses TRBV5-1 and TRBJ2-7; D remains unclear. The CDR3 sequence is 12 residues long. In germline, CDR1 is SGHRS, CDR2 YFSETQ. The V and J ends lost 0 bases and 4 bases respectively, with 5 bases between them. CDR3 sequence: CASSLAQYEQYF. The CDR3 DNA sequence: TGCGCCAGCAGCTTGGCCCAGTACGAGCAGTACTTC.

V gene TRBV5-1 combines with J gene TRBJ1-2; D not resolved. V dropped 4 bases and J dropped 2 bases, with 6 bases sitting between them. Looked up from germline, CDR1 is SGHRS and CDR2 is YFSETQ. The CDR3 has 12 residues. The CDR3 sequence: CASSLDNYGYTF. The CDR3 DNA follows: TGCGCCAGCAGCCTCGACAACTATGGCTACACCTTC.

The V call is TRBV5-1, the J call TRBJ1-6; no clear D. This CDR3 comprises 15 residues. Trimming removed 3 bases at V and 7 bases at J, with 14 bases between. Germline CDR1 reads SGHRS; CDR2 reads YFSETQ. The DNA for the CDR3 is TGCGCCAGCAGCTCGCAACTGACGGAGAATTCACCCCTCCACTTT. Amino acid sequence: CASSSQLTENSPLHF.

The chain joins TRBV30 to TRBJ1-1; D not resolved. Germline CDR1 and CDR2: GTSNPN and SVGIG (reference sequence). The V end lost 3 bases, the J end lost 4 bases, and 3 bases lay between the germline ends. The CDR3 sequence is 10 residues long. Written as DNA, the CDR3 is TGTGCCTGGAGGGGCACTGAAGCTTTCTTT. This translates into CAWRGTEAFF.

This clone is a singleton in its sample. The J gene is TRBJ2-1, the V gene TRBV23-1; TRBD1 is a possible D gene (6 bases). TRBV23-1 has ORF status, its function being uncertain. Trimming left V 7 bases short and J 4 bases short, with 20 bases between. The length of the CDR3 is 16 residues. CDR3 DNA: TGCGCCAGCACCCAGATAGGCTGGGACAAATACAATGAGCAGTTCTTC. Amino acids: CASTQIGWDKYNEQFF.

The chain carries TRBV27 and TRBJ1-1; unclear D gene. This CDR3 spans 13 amino acids. Germline V gives CDR1 MNHEY, CDR2 SMNVEV (reference sequence). Trimming took 3 bases from V and 3 from J, leaving 8 bases between them. CDR3 sequence (DNA): TGTGCCAGCAGTTTTGGGGTAGACACTGAAGCTTTCTTT. Protein product: CASSFGVDTEAFF.

The sample holds many counts of this clone. The chain recombines TRBV5-6 with TRBJ1-1; TRBD1 might be the D (6 bases). V dropped 5 bases and J dropped 0 bases, with 8 bases sitting between them. The V gene's germline CDR1 is SGHDT and CDR2 YYEEEE. This CDR3 region has 13 residues. CDR3 nucleotide sequence: TGTGCCAGCAGGGACAGTTTGAACACTGAAGCTTTCTTT. The encoded protein is CASRDSLNTEAFF. Together with reference TRBV5-6 and TRBJ1-1, the CDR3 gives the full variable domain: DAGVTQSPTHLIKTRGQQVTLRCSPKSGHDTVSWYQQALGQGPQFIFQYYEEEERQRGNFPDRFSGHQFPNYSSELNVNALLLGDSALYLCASRDSLNTEAFFGQGTRLTVV.

This clone was seen more than once but under ten times. The V call is TRBV30, the J call TRBJ1-2; D gene uncertain. The CDR3 is made up of 14 amino acids. Germline V gene lookup returns CDR1 GTSNPN and CDR2 SVGIG (reference sequence). V gave up 2 bases and J gave up 2 bases, with 12 bases separating them. The CDR3 DNA sequence: TGTGCCTGGAGTCTCAAAGTGAAAAACTATGGCTACACCTTC. Translation: CAWSLKVKNYGYTF.

The rearrangement uses TRBV5-4 and TRBJ2-7; possibly TRBD1 for D (5 bases). Trimming removed 0 bases at V and 5 bases at J, with 18 bases between. CDR1 and CDR2 from the germline V gene are SGHNT and YYREEE (reference sequence). This CDR3 region has 16 residues. CDR3 region: CASSLASTPGLDEQYF. Written as DNA, the CDR3 is TGTGCCAGCAGCTTGGCATCTACCCCAGGGTTGGACGAGCAGTACTTC.

V gene TRBV5-4 combines with J gene TRBJ1-1, with D hard to call. The CDR3 loop spans 11 amino acids. Trimming pared 4 bases from V and 10 bases from J, leaving 11 bases between. CDR1 SGHNT and CDR2 YYREEE come from the germline V gene (reference sequence). The CDR3 spells CASSRDGPAFF. CDR3 nucleotide sequence: TGTGCCAGCAGCCGTGACGGTCCAGCTTTCTTT.

Only a few counts were recorded for this clone. J is TRBJ2-1 and V is TRBV28; 11 nucleotides align to TRBD1. V dropped 3 bases and J dropped 10; count of bases not matched to a gene: 8. The CDR3 length is 15 residues. Germline-derived CDR1 and CDR2 are MDHEN and SYDVKM. The CDR3 is CASSLAGTGGREQFF. The CDR3, as DNA: TGTGCCAGCAGTTTGGCCGGGACAGGGGGAAGGGAGCAGTTCTTC. The variable domain in full, with the rest retrieved from reference TRBV28 and TRBJ2-1, is DVKVTQSSRYLVKRTGEKVFLECVQDMDHENMFWYRQDPGLGLRLIYFSYDVKMKEKGDIPEGYSVSREKKERFSLILESASTNQTSMYLCASSLAGTGGREQFFGPGTRLTVL.

The chain links TRBV11-2 to TRBJ2-3; the D is unclear. Germline CDR1 and CDR2: SGHAT and FQNNGV. The ends were cut back, 1 base at V and 3 bases at J, with 8 bases in the middle. The CDR3 has 14 residues. The CDR3 here is CASSLGEVTDTQYF. The DNA of the CDR3 is TGTGCCAGCAGCTTAGGAGAGGTGACAGATACGCAGTATTTT.

This clone showed up just a few times. V is TRBV28 and J is TRBJ1-6; D remains ambiguous. The CDR3 extends over 15 amino acids. V dropped 3 bases and J dropped 5 bases, with 11 bases sitting between them. Germline V gene data show CDR1 as MDHEN and CDR2 as SYDVKM. The CDR3 loop reads CASSFVGWDNSPLHF. For the CDR3, the DNA is TGTGCCAGCAGTTTCGTAGGGTGGGATAATTCACCCCTCCACTTT. Combining the CDR3 with reference TRBV28 and TRBJ1-6 gives the whole variable domain DVKVTQSSRYLVKRTGEKVFLECVQDMDHENMFWYRQDPGLGLRLIYFSYDVKMKEKGDIPEGYSVSREKKERFSLILESASTNQTSMYLCASSFVGWDNSPLHFGNGTRLTVT.

This chain joins TRBV7-9 and TRBJ1-1, with a tentative D call TRBD1 (5 bases). CDR1 is SEHNR and CDR2 is FQNEAQ in the germline V gene (reference sequence). The CDR3 has 15 amino acids. Trimming left V 5 bases short and J 1 base short, with 14 bases between. The chain's CDR3 is CASSPGGRSNTEAFF. In nucleotides, the CDR3 is TGTGCCAGCAGCCCGGGGGGACGGTCGAACACTGAAGCTTTCTTT.

There are a few counts of this clone. The chain couples TRBV5-1 to TRBJ2-5; 7 bases are a match to TRBD2. CDR1 and CDR2 (germline): SGHRS, YFSETQ. J lost 1 base, V lost 2 bases, and 11 bases had no gene match. The CDR3 runs 17 residues. The DNA for the CDR3 is TGCGCCAGCAGCTTATGGGTTCTAGCGGACCGCCAAGAGACCCAGTACTTC. It codes for CASSLWVLADRQETQYF.

V gene TRBV7-3 combines with J gene TRBJ2-1; 10 bases map to TRBD2. CDR1 SGHTA and CDR2 FQGTGA come from the germline V gene. This CDR3 spans 16 amino acids. With V trimmed by 2 bases and J by 2 bases, 3 bases remained unmatched. As DNA, the CDR3 is TGTGCCAGCAGCTTAGCCGGGACTAGCGCCTACAATGAGCAGTTCTTC. Translating it yields CASSLAGTSAYNEQFF.

The V call is TRBV13, the J call TRBJ1-2; maybe TRBD1 (5 bases). V gave up 5 bases and J gave up 4 bases, with 14 bases separating them. CDR1 and CDR2 from the germline V gene are PRHDT and FYEKMQ (reference sequence). The CDR3 is made up of 14 amino acids. CDR3 loop: CASSLWGETYGYTF. The CDR3 DNA follows: TGTGCCAGCAGCCTCTGGGGGGAGACCTATGGCTACACCTTC.

The chain combines TRBV5-4 with TRBJ2-1; 9 bases fit TRBD1. The CDR3 runs to 13 residues. With V trimmed by 4 bases and J by 10 bases, 6 bases remained unmatched. Per germline, CDR1 SGHNT and CDR2 YYREEE (reference sequence). CDR3 sequence reads: CASSRTGGEEQFF. The CDR3 DNA reads as TGTGCCAGCAGCCGAACAGGGGGCGAGGAGCAGTTCTTC.

This sequence joins TRBV6-6 and TRBJ2-7; possibly TRBD1 for D (7 bases). The CDR3 totals 14 residues. With 8 bases removed from V and 6 bases from J, the gap between germline ends came to 20 bases. Germline CDR1 reads MNHNY; CDR2 reads SVGAGI (reference sequence). CDR3 DNA sequence: TGTGCCAGCGTACAACGACAGGGACTCTCCGAGCAGTACTTC. Amino acid sequence: CASVQRQGLSEQYF.

V gene TRBV5-1 combines with J gene TRBJ1-3; D unclear. V lost 0 bases to trimming and J lost 4 bases, with 8 bases between them. The length of the CDR3 is 14 residues. Germline V gives CDR1 SGHRS, CDR2 YFSETQ. CDR3: CASSLAPVGNTIYF. The CDR3, as DNA: TGCGCCAGCAGCTTGGCGCCAGTAGGAAACACCATATATTTT. The complete variable domain, with remaining parts taken from reference TRBV5-1 and TRBJ1-3, reads KAGVTQTPRYLIKTRGQQVTLSCSPISGHRSVSWYQQTPGQGLQFLFEYFSETQRNKGNFPGRFSGRQFSNSRSEMNVSTLELGDSALYLCASSLAPVGNTIYFGEGSWLTVV.